This T cell receptor beta chain was recorded in a study of T cells in Graves' hyperthyroidism and ophthalmopathy. The TCR beta CDR3 regions underwent amplification using RNA transcripts as the source. Carried out on the TCR CDR3, a first-round RT-PCR used the HTBI primer set. TCRdb reprocessed the multiplex PCR reads with MiXCR, giving one entry per CDR3 protein. This table has 400,000 to 450,000 distinct CDR3 sequences, approximately 15% appearing once. CDR1 is SGHVS, CDR2 FQNEAQ, per germline. V was trimmed by 5 bases and J by 8 bases, leaving 15 bases between them. The CDR3 has 14 residues. Whole-study findings and limits: Researchers found most expanded thyroid clonotypes above 0.001 in blood as well.

About this clonotype: What it binds is unknown.

This rearrangement joins TRBV7-8 to TRBJ1-4; no clear D. Material: blood. The receptor's source is a man between 18 and 35 years old with Graves' ophthalmopathy. The CDR3: CASSLEGLGEKLFF. CDR3 nucleotides: TGTGCCAGCAGCCTAGAGGGTTTGGGGGAAAAACTGTTTTTT.